Shown below are 12 T cell receptor beta chains from a single sample sequenced in a study of blood T cell repertoires in COVID-19. Profiled with immunoSEQ multiplex PCR; TCRdb holds only in-frame clones, not every one. The sample lists over 400,000 clones, about nine tenths seen once, with roughly 1.4% in the top ten. Sequencing was performed on peripheral blood. These receptors were obtained from a woman under 40 with active or convalescent COVID-19.

The gene calls are TRBV21-1 and TRBJ1-6; TRBD1 is taken as the D call from the table, unchecked against the DNA. TRBV21-1 is designated a pseudogene. CDR3 length: 16 residues. Here the CDR3 reads CASRDRGSSYNSPLHF. The CDR3 bases are TGTGCCAGCAGAGACAGGGGGAGCTCCTATAATTCACCCCTCCACTTT.

Details on this clone: Other DNA sequences in the sample encode the same CDR3. The V and J genes are TRBV6-5 and TRBJ2-7; 9 bases align to TRBD1. The CDR3 has 13 residues. J lost 3 bases, V lost 5 bases, and 2 bases had no gene match. Germline loops: CDR1 MNHEY, CDR2 SVGAGI. The CDR3 nucleotides read TGTGCCAGCAGTCAGGGACAGGGCTACGAGCAGTACTTC. It yields the protein CASSQGQGYEQYF.

The CDR3 loop reads CASSLEGAQETQYF. Here the CDR3 DNA reads TGCGCCAGCAGCTTGGAGGGAGCTCAAGAGACCCAGTACTTC. The chain recombines TRBV5-1 with TRBJ2-5; TRBD2 might be the D (5 bases). Between the trimmed V and J ends, which lost 0 bases and 2 bases, there was a span of 8 bases. Germline values: CDR1 SGHRS, CDR2 YFSETQ. The CDR3 spans 14 residues.

The chain joins TRBV19 to TRBJ2-1, with D possibly TRBD1 on 5 matching bases. V shed 4 bases and J shed 9 bases, with 10 bases lying between them. Looked up from germline, CDR1 is LNHDA and CDR2 is SQIVND (reference sequence). The CDR3 length is 12 residues. The CDR3 loop reads CASSKGVGEQFF. CDR3 DNA sequence: TGTGCCAGTAGTAAAGGGGTTGGTGAGCAGTTCTTC.

The chain has TRBV5-1 and TRBJ2-7, with D possibly matching TRBD2 (7 bases). V lost 0 bases, J lost 0 bases, and 16 bases lay in between. From germline, CDR1 is SGHRS and CDR2 YFSETQ. The CDR3 length is 17 residues. Here the CDR3 DNA reads TGCGCCAGCAGCTTGGAGTATATAGGGGGGGGCTCCTACGAGCAGTACTTC. This encodes CASSLEYIGGGSYEQYF.

The V call is TRBV2, the J call TRBJ1-2, with 7 bases matching TRBD1. V lost 3 bases and J lost 5; bases outside the gene matches: 15. This CDR3 has 17 residues. Germline CDR1 is SNHLY and CDR2 is FYNNEI. The DNA of the CDR3 is TGTGCCAGCAGTGACCTCGGGACAGAGTTGTTAAATTATGGCTACACCTTC. Protein product: CASSDLGTELLNYGYTF.

V and J are TRBV15 and TRBJ2-2, with a weak D call TRBD2 (6 bases). Trimming pared 4 bases from V and 3 bases from J, leaving 9 bases between. The CDR3 is 14 residues long. Germline lookup yields CDR1 LNHNV and CDR2 YYDKDF (reference sequence). In DNA, the CDR3 is TGTGCCACCAGCATCGGAGGGGACACCGGGGAGCTGTTTTTT. Translation gives CATSIGGDTGELFF.

This clone has a single count. The chain has TRBV7-8 and TRBJ1-4; 8 nucleotides match TRBD1. The J segment lost 7 bases and the V segment lost 2 bases, leaving 6 bases of the junction unmatched. Germline CDR1 SGHVS, CDR2 FQNEAQ. The CDR3 length is 15 residues. The chain's CDR3 is CASSLPGGPPEKLFF. The CDR3 DNA follows: TGTGCCAGCAGCTTACCAGGGGGCCCTCCTGAAAAACTGTTTTTT.

V usage is TRBV10-3 and J usage is TRBJ1-5; D ambiguous. The ends were cut back, 3 bases at V and 7 bases at J, with 13 bases in the middle. This CDR3 spans 14 amino acids. In germline, CDR1 is ENHRY, CDR2 SYGVKD. CDR3 nucleotide sequence: TGTGCCATCAGTGATATTCAATCGGGACAGCCCCAGCATTTT. This gives the protein CAISDIQSGQPQHF.

The rearrangement joins TRBV15 to TRBJ2-5; 11 bases align to TRBD1. This CDR3 region has 17 residues. V dropped 1 base and J dropped 3; count of bases not matched to a gene: 7. Germline values: CDR1 LNHNV, CDR2 YYDKDF (reference sequence). CDR3 in amino acids: CATSRAGTGGIKETQYF. For the CDR3, the DNA is TGTGCCACCAGCAGAGCCGGGACAGGGGGAATAAAAGAGACCCAGTACTTC.

This chain connects TRBV3-1 (or the pseudogene TRBV3-2) to TRBJ2-1, with 7 bases fitting TRBD2. The J segment lost 3 bases and the V segment lost 2 bases, leaving 7 bases of the junction unmatched. This CDR3 comprises 16 residues. Germline CDR1 is LGHDT and CDR2 is YNNKEL (reference sequence). The CDR3 DNA reads as TGTGCCAGCAGCCAAACCTCTAGCGGACTCTACAATGAGCAGTTCTTC. Translating gives CASSQTSSGLYNEQFF.

This clone was picked up a small number of times. This chain joins TRBV10-3 and TRBJ1-3; TRBD1 matches 10 bases. CDR1 is ENHRY, CDR2 SYGVKD, per germline. The CDR3 loop spans 13 amino acids. The trim removed 9 bases at V and 3 bases at J, leaving 2 bases unmatched. The CDR3 nucleotides read TGTGCCATTTGGACAGGGGGTGGAAACACCATATATTTT. Protein: CAIWTGGGNTIYF.